Shown below are 21 T cell receptor beta chains from a single sample sequenced in a study of T cell changes during pregnancy in multiple sclerosis. Repertoires were generated with immunoSEQ multiplex PCR, while TCRdb's copy carries only in-frame clones and drops some. The profile shows 75,000 to 100,000 clones, about nine tenths of them singletons. The input for sequencing was peripheral blood, taken in the second trimester of pregnancy. Receptors originate from a female donor in good health, enrolled as a control in a pregnancy study.

This sequence joins TRBV6-5 and TRBJ2-1; TRBD1 might be the D (6 bases). CDR3 length: 12 residues. Per germline, CDR1 MNHEY and CDR2 SVGAGI. V dropped 11 bases and J dropped 10 bases, with 18 bases sitting between them. In DNA, the CDR3 is TGTGCCGTAAACAGGGCCCCCAGGGAGCAGTTCTTC. Translation: CAVNRAPREQFF.

The chain uses TRBV11-3 and TRBJ1-3; D is uncertain. V gave up 1 base and J gave up 4 bases, with 17 bases separating them. CDR1 and CDR2 from the germline V gene are SGHNT and YENEEA. This CDR3 is built from 17 residues. Written as DNA, the CDR3 is TGTGCCAGCAGCTTAGGTGTTTCAGGTTACGGAGGAAACACCATATATTTT. Protein: CASSLGVSGYGGNTIYF.

The chain combines TRBV9 with TRBJ2-7, with D tentatively TRBD1 (5 bases). The CDR3 runs to 15 residues. CDR1 SGDLS and CDR2 YYNGEE come from the germline V gene. V gave up 4 bases and J gave up 1 base, with 15 bases separating them. Here the CDR3 reads CASSLGAGWSYEQYF. DNA of the CDR3: TGTGCCAGCAGCCTAGGGGCAGGGTGGTCCTACGAGCAGTACTTC.

This clone appeared once. One junction end disagrees with the germline gene, perhaps due to a read error. The chain employs TRBV7-2 and TRBJ1-2; D is possibly TRBD1 (5 bases). CDR1 is SGHTA, CDR2 FQGNSA, per germline. CDR3 size: 13 residues. CDR3 DNA sequence: TGTGCCAGCAGCTTCGACCTTACACGGACACCTTTCTTC. Its protein product is CASSFDLTRTPFF.

This chain links TRBV11-2 with TRBJ1-1; D ambiguous. CDR3 length: 14 amino acids. V was pared by 1 base and J by 4 bases, with 10 bases between. Germline loops: CDR1 SGHAT, CDR2 FQNNGV. The CDR3 DNA reads TGTGCCAGCAGCTTAGTCCCTCGGGGCACTGAAGCTTTCTTT. Protein: CASSLVPRGTEAFF.

This rearrangement joins TRBV7-2 to TRBJ2-1, with 12 positions matching TRBD2. V gave up 5 bases and J gave up 9 bases; unmatched junction bases: 11. In germline, CDR1 is SGHTA, CDR2 FQGNSA. The CDR3 loop spans 16 amino acids. Here the CDR3 reads CASSASGRVTGSEQFF. In nucleotides, the CDR3 is TGTGCCAGCAGCGCTAGCGGGAGGGTAACAGGCAGTGAGCAGTTCTTC.

The chain uses TRBV9 and TRBJ2-3; D gene uncertain. V was trimmed by 4 bases and J by 2 bases, leaving 5 bases between them. Germline assignment: CDR1 SGDLS and CDR2 YYNGEE. This CDR3 has 12 residues. The DNA for the CDR3 is TGTGCCAGCAGCCCTTCCACAGATACGCAGTATTTT. Translation gives CASSPSTDTQYF. Together with reference TRBV9 and TRBJ2-3, the CDR3 gives the full variable domain: DSGVTQTPKHLITATGQRVTLRCSPRSGDLSVYWYQQSLDQGLQFLIQYYNGEERAKGNILERFSAQQFPDLHSELNLSSLELGDSALYFCASSPSTDTQYFGPGTRLTVL.

This chain links TRBV6-1 with TRBJ1-4; D remains unclear. The V end lost 7 bases, the J end lost 8 bases, and 17 bases lay between the germline ends. The CDR3 spans 14 residues. Germline V CDR1 and CDR2: MNHNS, SASEGT. CDR3 sequence: CASTPRGKFEKLFF. CDR3 coding DNA: TGTGCCAGCACCCCCCGGGGAAAGTTCGAAAAACTGTTTTTT.

The chain has TRBV18 and TRBJ2-5; 12 bases are shared with TRBD2. CDR1 is KGHSH and CDR2 is LQKENI in the germline V gene. This CDR3 comprises 19 residues. After removal of 0 bases from V and 1 base from J, the junction contained 9 bases not matched to a gene. This CDR3 reads CASSPPGLAGGNTQETQYF. The CDR3 coding sequence is TGTGCCAGCTCACCACCGGGCCTAGCGGGAGGGAACACCCAAGAGACCCAGTACTTC.

This chain's CDR3 is CASKAGRKYTEAFF. CDR3 bases: TGTGCCAGTAAGGCAGGGAGGAAGTACACTGAAGCTTTCTTT. This chain connects TRBV19 to TRBJ1-1; weak D call: TRBD1 (5 bases). The V gene's germline CDR1 is LNHDA and CDR2 SQIVND (reference sequence). The CDR3 contains 14 residues. V lost 7 bases and J lost 3, with 15 bases in between.

The CDR3 DNA reads TGTGCCAGCAGTGATCCGACAGGGCTTCGTGAAAAACTGTTTTTT. It encodes CASSDPTGLREKLFF. The V and J genes are TRBV25-1 and TRBJ1-4, with 7 bases aligning to TRBD1. With 3 bases clipped from V and 7 bases from J, the junction kept 8 bases outside the gene matches. Germline V lookup: CDR1 MGHDK, CDR2 SYGVNS. The CDR3 covers 15 residues.

This rearrangement joins TRBV7-9 to TRBJ1-2; TRBD1 might be the D (5 bases). CDR1 and CDR2 from the germline V gene are SEHNR and FQNEAQ (reference sequence). Trimming cost V 5 bases and J 2 bases, with 18 bases left between them. The CDR3 contains 16 residues. The CDR3 nucleotides are TGTGCCAGCAGCCCGCGGACATATTCTCTGAACTATGGCTACACCTTC. This codes for CASSPRTYSLNYGYTF.

V and J are TRBV19 and TRBJ2-7; 9 positions match TRBD1. CDR1 and CDR2 from the germline V gene are LNHDA and SQIVND (reference sequence). With 9 bases clipped from V and 2 bases from J, the junction kept 8 bases outside the gene matches. The CDR3 has 14 residues. CDR3 amino acids: CASKTGQGAYEQYF. CDR3 coding DNA: TGTGCCAGCAAAACGGGACAGGGAGCCTACGAGCAGTACTTC.

The V gene is TRBV28, the J gene TRBJ2-3; 7 nucleotides line up with TRBD1. Germline values: CDR1 MDHEN, CDR2 SYDVKM. This CDR3 is built from 14 residues. V lost 8 bases and J lost 1; bases outside the gene matches: 6. This chain's CDR3 is CASVVGTGTDTQYF. For the CDR3, the DNA is TGTGCCAGCGTAGTTGGGACAGGCACAGATACGCAGTATTTT.

This clone has just one count. V gene TRBV6-1 combines with J gene TRBJ1-1; 8 nucleotides match TRBD1. The CDR3 contains 12 residues. V shed 6 bases, J shed 11 bases, and the junction held 8 bases outside the gene matches. CDR1 is MNHNS and CDR2 is SASEGT in the germline V gene. CDR3 in amino acids: CASRERDRRAFF. The CDR3 bases are TGTGCCAGCAGGGAACGGGACAGGCGGGCTTTCTTT.

V gene TRBV7-6 combines with J gene TRBJ2-1, with 12 nucleotides matching TRBD2. J lost 5 bases, V lost 1 base, and 3 bases had no gene match. Germline CDR1 reads SGHVS; CDR2 reads FNYEAQ. The length of the CDR3 is 16 residues. This CDR3 is CASSLGTSGTNNEQFF. In DNA, the CDR3 is TGTGCCAGCAGCTTAGGGACTAGCGGGACCAACAATGAGCAGTTCTTC. The full variable domain, completed using reference TRBV7-6 and TRBJ2-1, is GAGVSQSPRYKVTKRGQDVALRCDPISGHVSLYWYRQALGQGPEFLTYFNYEAQQDKSGLPNDRFSAERPEGSISTLTIQRTEQRDSAMYRCASSLGTSGTNNEQFFGPGTRLTVL.

The chain has TRBV5-5 and TRBJ1-5, with D perhaps matching TRBD1 (5 bases). The CDR3 totals 15 residues. V lost 1 base and J 4 bases, leaving 12 bases between the germline ends. CDR1 SGHKS and CDR2 YYEKEE come from the germline V gene (reference sequence). CDR3 sequence (DNA): TGTGCCAGCAGCTTGACGACAGTGTCAAATCAGCCCCAGCATTTT. Its protein product is CASSLTTVSNQPQHF.

The chain carries TRBV10-1 and TRBJ2-5; tentatively, D is TRBD2 (6 bases). CDR3 size: 16 residues. V shed 3 bases and J shed 5 bases, with 19 bases lying between them. Germline CDR1 reads WNHNN; CDR2 reads SYGVQD (reference sequence). The CDR3 here is CASSDGTSFVRETQYF. CDR3 nucleotides: TGCGCCAGCAGTGACGGCACTAGCTTTGTCCGTGAGACCCAGTACTTC.

The rearrangement joins TRBV5-1 to TRBJ1-6; 11 nucleotides agree with TRBD1. The V and J ends lost 4 bases and 5 bases, in that order; junction bases with no gene match: 5. The germline gives CDR1 SGHRS, CDR2 YFSETQ. The CDR3 runs 16 residues. The chain's CDR3 is CASSPQGQGDNSPLHF. CDR3 DNA: TGCGCCAGCAGCCCTCAGGGACAGGGGGATAATTCACCCCTCCACTTT.

The chain is built from TRBV18 and TRBJ2-7; tentatively, D is TRBD2 (5 bases). CDR1 is KGHSH, CDR2 LQKENI, per germline. V lost 6 bases to trimming and J lost 6 bases, with 9 bases between them. The CDR3 spans 11 residues. The CDR3 DNA reads as TGTGCCAGCTCCCCCGAGGGCGAGCAGTACTTC. Translated, it gives CASSPEGEQYF.

The CDR3 coding sequence is TGTGCCAGCAGTTGGGACAGGGCCTCCGAGCAGTACTTC. It translates to CASSWDRASEQYF. The rearrangement joins TRBV6-5 to TRBJ2-7; 9 nucleotides align to TRBD1. Germline CDR1 MNHEY, CDR2 SVGAGI. This CDR3 is built from 13 residues. The trim removed 4 bases at V and 6 bases at J, leaving 4 bases unmatched.